The 27 T cell receptor beta chains presented below share a single source sample, sequenced in a study of blood T cell repertoires in COVID-19. Produced via immunoSEQ multiplex PCR; TCRdb's table is partial and in-frame only. The sample consists of 150,000 to 200,000 clones, approximately 89% of them appearing once. Sequenced sample: peripheral blood. These receptors were collected from a man between 65 and 85 years old with acute or convalescent COVID-19.

V usage is TRBV18 and J usage is TRBJ2-1; weak D call: TRBD2 (5 bases). The CDR3 is 15 residues long. V lost 8 bases, J lost 0 bases, and 14 bases lay in between. Germline V CDR1 and CDR2: KGHSH, LQKENI. The CDR3 DNA reads as TGTGCCAGCCAGATAGAAGGGAGCTCCTACAATGAGCAGTTCTTC. Protein product: CASQIEGSSYNEQFF. The whole variable domain, remainder taken from reference TRBV18 and TRBJ2-1, is NAGVMQNPRHLVRRRGQEARLRCSPMKGHSHVYWYRQLPEEGLKFMVYLQKENIIDESGMPKERFSAEFPKEGPSILRIQQVVRGDSAAYFCASQIEGSSYNEQFFGPGTRLTVL.

The chain carries TRBV28 and TRBJ2-7, with D perhaps TRBD1 (5 bases). This CDR3 spans 11 amino acids. Germline values: CDR1 MDHEN, CDR2 SYDVKM. Trimming took off 2 bases at V and 8 bases at J, with 7 bases between the two ends. The CDR3 region has the DNA TGTGCCAGCAGTTTACCAGGGAAGCAGTACTTC. This sequence encodes CASSLPGKQYF.

The chain is built from TRBV7-9 and TRBJ1-4; 7 bases line up with TRBD1. The ends lost 4 bases at V and 4 bases at J; junction bases unmatched: 6. CDR3 length: 15 amino acids. Germline assignment: CDR1 SEHNR and CDR2 FQNEAQ (reference sequence). The CDR3 bases are TGTGCCAGCAGCTCTCAGGGGGAGGTTAATGAAAAACTGTTTTTT. Translated: CASSSQGEVNEKLFF.

The chain employs TRBV6-2 or TRBV6-3 and TRBJ2-2; tentatively, D is TRBD2 (6 bases). Looked up from germline, CDR1 is MNHEY and CDR2 is SVGEGT. With 2 bases removed from V and 7 bases from J, the gap between germline ends came to 11 bases. The length of the CDR3 is 14 residues. The CDR3 DNA reads as TGTGCCAGCAGTTACGGGCGGGAATTCGGGGAGCTGTTTTTT. This translates into CASSYGREFGELFF.

The J gene is TRBJ1-4, the V gene TRBV3-1 (or the pseudogene TRBV3-2), with D tentatively TRBD1 (6 bases). V lost 4 bases and J 8 bases, leaving 14 bases between the germline ends. Germline V gene lookup returns CDR1 LGHDT and CDR2 YNNKEL (reference sequence). The CDR3 runs 14 residues. The CDR3 nucleotides read TGTGCCAGCAGCCCCTACAGGGCGAGGGAAAAACTGTTTTTT. This gives the protein CASSPYRAREKLFF.

This rearrangement joins TRBV11-3 to TRBJ2-7; possibly TRBD2 for D (6 bases). The CDR3 loop spans 14 amino acids. Germline CDR1 is SGHNT and CDR2 is YENEEA. V was pared by 5 bases and J by 4 bases, with 15 bases between. The CDR3, as DNA: TGTGCCAGCAGCCAAGCGGGTGAGCTATACGAGCAGTACTTC. Translated: CASSQAGELYEQYF.

The chain uses TRBV28 and TRBJ1-6; a weak D match, TRBD1 (5 bases). Trimming stripped 8 bases from V and 7 bases from J, with 21 bases between. This CDR3 has 16 amino acids. Germline-derived CDR1 and CDR2 are MDHEN and SYDVKM. CDR3 nucleotides: TGTGCCAGCGTCAGTTTCTGGGGGGACGTAAATTCACCCCTCCACTTT. Translated, it gives CASVSFWGDVNSPLHF.

The chain carries TRBV2 and TRBJ1-3; 8 nucleotides line up with TRBD1. The CDR3 is 14 residues long. Germline-derived CDR1 and CDR2 are SNHLY and FYNNEI. The trim removed 8 bases at V and 6 bases at J, leaving 9 bases unmatched. The chain's CDR3 is CASHGQGIINTIYF. The CDR3 coding sequence is TGTGCCAGCCACGGACAGGGTATCATAAACACCATATATTTT.

This clone was observed a single time. The rearrangement links TRBV5-6 to TRBJ1-3; perhaps TRBD1 as D (6 bases). V was clipped by 0 bases and J by 0 bases, with 7 bases between them. Germline CDR1 is SGHDT and CDR2 is YYEEEE. The CDR3 has 15 amino acids. CDR3 amino acids: CASSLGGPSGNTIYF. The CDR3 DNA is TGTGCCAGCAGCTTGGGGGGGCCCTCTGGAAACACCATATATTTT.

This chain links TRBV7-9 with TRBJ1-6; 7 bases are a match to TRBD1. V lost 1 base, J lost 7 bases, and 4 bases stayed unmatched. The V gene's germline CDR1 is SEHNR and CDR2 FQNEAQ (reference sequence). The CDR3 is 15 residues long. DNA for the CDR3: TGTGCCAGCAGCTTAGGGGACAGATCGAATTCACCCCTCCACTTT. This translates into CASSLGDRSNSPLHF.

This chain connects TRBV5-5 to TRBJ2-5; maybe TRBD1 (6 bases). CDR3 length equals 13 residues. Germline V gene sequence: CDR1 SGHKS, CDR2 YYEKEE (reference sequence). Trimming cost V 9 bases and J 5 bases, with 17 bases left between them. The DNA for the CDR3 is TGTGCCACAGAAACAGGGATTGGCGAGACCCAGTACTTC. It encodes CATETGIGETQYF.

This sequence joins TRBV5-1 and TRBJ1-1; D gene unclear. Trimming removed 0 bases from V and 0 bases from J, with 6 bases in between. The CDR3 has 14 amino acids. Germline CDR1 reads SGHRS; CDR2 reads YFSETQ. The CDR3 is CASSLEALNTEAFF. DNA for the CDR3: TGCGCCAGCAGCTTGGAAGCCTTGAACACTGAAGCTTTCTTT.

The chain couples TRBV5-1 to TRBJ2-3, with D hard to call. Trimming pared 3 bases from V and 6 bases from J, leaving 8 bases between. Germline values: CDR1 SGHRS, CDR2 YFSETQ. The CDR3 sequence is 12 residues long. In DNA form, the CDR3 reads TGCGCCAGCAGCTCCCATCGGGATACGCAGTATTTT. This sequence encodes CASSSHRDTQYF.

V is TRBV27 and J is TRBJ1-6; 8 nucleotides agree with TRBD1. J lost 10 bases, V lost 0 bases, and 8 bases had no gene match. The germline gives CDR1 MNHEY, CDR2 SMNVEV (reference sequence). The CDR3 loop spans 16 amino acids. The CDR3 region has the DNA TGTGCCAGCAGTTTATCCGGACAGGGTTCATACTCACCCCTCCACTTT. It specifies CASSLSGQGSYSPLHF.

V usage is TRBV2 and J usage is TRBJ2-5; TRBD1 matches at 10 bases. The germline CDR1 and CDR2 sequences are SNHLY and FYNNEI. V trimming: 6 bases; J trimming: 1 base; junction bases outside the gene matches: 2. The CDR3 sequence is 14 residues long. For the CDR3, the DNA is TGTGCCAGCAGCCGACAGGGGGCCCAAGAGACCCAGTACTTC. Encoded protein: CASSRQGAQETQYF.

V gene TRBV28 combines with J gene TRBJ2-1; TRBD2 matches at 9 bases. Germline V gene lookup returns CDR1 MDHEN and CDR2 SYDVKM. The CDR3 extends over 15 amino acids. V trimming: 3 bases; J trimming: 3 bases; junction bases outside the gene matches: 3. The CDR3 is CASSLATSGYNEQFF. As DNA, the CDR3 is TGTGCCAGCAGTTTGGCGACTAGCGGCTACAATGAGCAGTTCTTC.

The DNA of the CDR3 is TGTGCCAGCAGCCGCTTAACAACTGAAGCTTTCTTT. It encodes CASSRLTTEAFF. This chain links TRBV9 with TRBJ1-1, with unresolved D. Germline V gene sequence: CDR1 SGDLS, CDR2 YYNGEE. CDR3 size: 12 residues. Trimming stripped 4 bases from V and 5 bases from J, with 9 bases between.

The J gene is TRBJ2-1, the V gene TRBV10-1, with D possibly matching TRBD2 (5 bases). CDR3 length equals 14 residues. Germline V gives CDR1 WNHNN, CDR2 SYGVQD (reference sequence). V gave up 5 bases and J gave up 7 bases, with 15 bases separating them. The DNA of the CDR3 is TGCGCCAGCAGTCTGGAACTAGGGCGGAATGAGCAGTTCTTC. This encodes CASSLELGRNEQFF.

The chain carries TRBV14 and TRBJ1-4; perhaps TRBD1 as D (5 bases). Deletions cut 6 bases from V and 7 bases from J, with 18 bases between. The CDR3 runs to 15 residues. CDR1 is SGHDN and CDR2 is FVKESK in the germline V gene. The CDR3 protein is CASRARQGGTEKLFF. CDR3 nucleotides: TGTGCCAGCAGAGCAAGGCAGGGCGGTACTGAAAAACTGTTTTTT.

This clone was detected only once. This chain links TRBV28 with TRBJ2-7, with D possibly TRBD1 on 5 matching bases. CDR1 is MDHEN and CDR2 is SYDVKM in the germline V gene. With 7 bases removed from V and 6 bases from J, the gap between germline ends came to 13 bases. The CDR3 spans 12 residues. For the CDR3, the DNA is TGTGCCAGCAAGGGCCGGCAGGGCGAGCAGTACTTC. Its protein product is CASKGRQGEQYF.

The rearrangement joins TRBV14 to TRBJ2-5; no clear D gene. This CDR3 has 14 amino acids. V was cut by 1 base and J by 5 bases, with 11 bases left in between. Per the germline V gene, CDR1 is SGHDN and CDR2 is FVKESK. In nucleotides, the CDR3 is TGTGCCAGCAGCCAAGTACTACCCCACGAGACCCAGTACTTC. This translates into CASSQVLPHETQYF.

This clone showed up just once. The V and J genes are TRBV18 and TRBJ2-2; D is perhaps TRBD1 (6 bases). V shed 4 bases and J shed 3 bases, with 12 bases lying between them. Germline CDR1 KGHSH, CDR2 LQKENI. The CDR3 sequence is 15 residues long. The CDR3 DNA reads as TGTGCCAGCTCACTGCAACAGGGCGACACCGGGGAGCTGTTTTTT. Protein product: CASSLQQGDTGELFF.

The chain recombines TRBV3-1 (or the pseudogene TRBV3-2) with TRBJ2-5; D may be TRBD1 (6 bases). Trimming removed 1 base at V and 0 bases at J, with 12 bases between. CDR3 length: 16 residues. The germline V gene has CDR1 LGHDT and CDR2 YNNKEL (reference sequence). The DNA for the CDR3 is TGTGCCAGCAGCCAAGTAGCTGAGGGGGACCAAGAGACCCAGTACTTC. Translating it yields CASSQVAEGDQETQYF.

This chain links TRBV15 with TRBJ1-6, with D possibly matching TRBD1 (5 bases). The V and J ends lost 1 base and 0 bases respectively, with 7 bases between them. This CDR3 is 16 amino acids long. Per the germline V gene, CDR1 is LNHNV and CDR2 is YYDKDF (reference sequence). The DNA for the CDR3 is TGTGCCACCAGCAGAGGGCAGGGCTCCTATAATTCACCCCTCCACTTT. Translated, it gives CATSRGQGSYNSPLHF. The full variable domain, with the rest looked up from reference TRBV15 and TRBJ1-6, is DAMVIQNPRYQVTQFGKPVTLSCSQTLNHNVMYWYQQKSSQAPKLLFHYYDKDFNNEADTPDNFQSRRPNTSFCFLDIRSPGLGDTAMYLCATSRGQGSYNSPLHFGNGTRLTVT.

This clone was seen a few times. V is TRBV5-1 and J is TRBJ2-1; 8 bases align to TRBD1. V gave up 3 bases and J gave up 2 bases; unmatched junction bases: 7. Germline V lookup: CDR1 SGHRS, CDR2 YFSETQ. The CDR3 covers 16 residues. This CDR3 is CASSSTGGRAYNEQFF. In nucleotides, the CDR3 is TGCGCCAGCAGCTCCACAGGGGGTAGGGCCTACAATGAGCAGTTCTTC.

The chain combines TRBV13 with TRBJ2-7, with D hard to call. Germline assignment: CDR1 PRHDT and CDR2 FYEKMQ (reference sequence). The CDR3 contains 14 residues. V lost 0 bases to trimming and J lost 3 bases, with 9 bases between them. The CDR3 is CASSLGQVLYEQYF. CDR3 bases: TGTGCCAGCAGCTTAGGGCAGGTACTCTACGAGCAGTACTTC.

This sequence joins TRBV5-1 and TRBJ2-2, with unresolved D. Deletions cut 1 base from V and 2 bases from J, with 6 bases between. The V gene's germline CDR1 is SGHRS and CDR2 YFSETQ. The CDR3 runs to 14 residues. Written as DNA, the CDR3 is TGCGCCAGCAGCTTGAGTAGAAACACCGGGGAGCTGTTTTTT. Its translation is CASSLSRNTGELFF.